The 25 T cell receptor beta chains presented below share a single source sample, sequenced in a study of T cell responses to AZD1222 COVID-19 vaccine. The assay was immunoSEQ multiplex PCR, and TCRdb's table has in-frame clones only and misses some. The sample has roughly 180,000 clones; roughly nine tenths are singletons. The sequencing used peripheral blood, collected on day 0 of AZD1222 vaccination. The receptor source for this set is an adult in good health.

This chain uses TRBV12-3 or TRBV12-4 with TRBJ1-2, with D possibly TRBD1 on 6 matching bases. V was cut by 4 bases and J by 8 bases, with 11 bases left in between. The CDR3 covers 12 residues. The CDR3 loop reads CASSSQGSGYTF. In DNA form, the CDR3 reads TGTGCCAGCAGTTCACAGGGATCCGGCTACACCTTC.

The chain is built from TRBV24-1 and TRBJ1-5; 7 bases agree with TRBD1. From germline, CDR1 is KGHDR and CDR2 SFDVKD. After removal of 6 bases from V and 1 base from J, the junction contained 8 bases not matched to a gene. CDR3 length: 16 amino acids. The DNA for the CDR3 is TGTGCCACCAGTCAGGGGGGGCGATTGAGCAATCAGCCCCAGCATTTT. Protein: CATSQGGRLSNQPQHF.

The table lists this clone with a few counts. The rearrangement joins TRBV3-1 (or the pseudogene TRBV3-2) to TRBJ1-2; D not resolved. The CDR3 is 12 residues long. The V and J ends lost 4 bases and 3 bases respectively, with 6 bases between them. CDR1 LGHDT and CDR2 YNNKEL come from the germline V gene (reference sequence). In DNA, the CDR3 is TGTGCCAGCAGCCGGGTGGACTATGGCTACACCTTC. Its protein is CASSRVDYGYTF.

This clone was found a few times. This chain uses TRBV28 with TRBJ1-5; a weak D match, TRBD1 (5 bases). The CDR3 consists of 14 residues. Trimming took off 6 bases at V and 3 bases at J, with 12 bases between the two ends. Looked up from germline, CDR1 is MDHEN and CDR2 is SYDVKM. This chain's CDR3 is CASRTTGFNQPQHF. The CDR3 coding sequence is TGTGCCAGCAGAACTACAGGATTCAATCAGCCCCAGCATTTT.

This clone was observed a single time. The chain employs TRBV6-2 or TRBV6-3 and TRBJ2-7; TRBD2 aligns across 8 bases. Germline lookup yields CDR1 MNHEY and CDR2 SVGEGT. The J segment lost 4 bases and the V segment lost 6 bases, leaving 8 bases of the junction unmatched. This CDR3 has 14 amino acids. In DNA, the CDR3 is TGTGCCAGCAGCTCCTCCGGGAGGGGGTACGAGCAGTACTTC. Residues: CASSSSGRGYEQYF.

This clone was recorded only once. The chain has TRBV9 and TRBJ1-1, with TRBD1 matching 7 bases. CDR3 size: 15 residues. Trimming removed 3 bases from V and 7 bases from J; junction bases left unmatched: 12. Germline V gene sequence: CDR1 SGDLS, CDR2 YYNGEE. Here the CDR3 DNA reads TGTGCCAGCAGCGGACATCCGGGACAGCCACTTGAAGCTTTCTTT. It yields the protein CASSGHPGQPLEAFF.

V usage is TRBV18 and J usage is TRBJ1-4, with no clear D. The V gene's germline CDR1 is KGHSH and CDR2 LQKENI. Deletions cut 2 bases from V and 4 bases from J, with 11 bases between. This CDR3 comprises 15 residues. The CDR3 DNA sequence: TGTGCCAGCTCACCATCGGAGGGAGGTAATGAAAAACTGTTTTTT. It yields the protein CASSPSEGGNEKLFF.

The V gene is TRBV28, the J gene TRBJ1-4, with TRBD1 as a possible D gene (5 bases). The CDR3 is 14 residues long. V was clipped by 7 bases and J by 4 bases, with 13 bases between them. The V gene's germline CDR1 is MDHEN and CDR2 SYDVKM. The CDR3, as DNA: TGTGCCAGCACCCTAGGGACGGTTAATGAAAAACTGTTTTTT. Amino acids: CASTLGTVNEKLFF.

The V and J genes are TRBV23-1 and TRBJ2-3; the D is unclear. TRBV23-1 is annotated as an ORF whose role is uncertain. Between the trimmed V and J ends, which lost 5 bases and 4 bases, there was a span of 19 bases. The CDR3 covers 16 residues. As DNA, the CDR3 is TGCGCCAGCAGTTCCCCTATGAGTTGTCGAGCAGATACGCAGTATTTT. It encodes CASSSPMSCRADTQYF.

The rearrangement uses TRBV18 and TRBJ1-1, with D perhaps matching TRBD1 (6 bases). V lost 2 bases and J lost 1, with 17 bases in between. Germline V lookup: CDR1 KGHSH, CDR2 LQKENI. The CDR3 extends over 17 amino acids. The CDR3 protein is CASSPVGGWSANTEAFF. In nucleotides, the CDR3 is TGTGCCAGCTCACCAGTGGGGGGCTGGTCGGCGAACACTGAAGCTTTCTTT.

The V call is TRBV5-1, the J call TRBJ2-7; 8 nucleotides match TRBD2. This CDR3 contains 14 residues. Germline trimming cut 7 bases from V and 5 bases from J; bases unmatched to any gene: 11. In germline, CDR1 is SGHRS, CDR2 YFSETQ. CDR3 sequence: CASGSGRQGHEQYF. The CDR3 DNA reads as TGCGCCAGCGGGAGCGGGAGACAAGGGCACGAGCAGTACTTC. Complete variable domain (other parts from reference TRBV5-1 and TRBJ2-7): KAGVTQTPRYLIKTRGQQVTLSCSPISGHRSVSWYQQTPGQGLQFLFEYFSETQRNKGNFPGRFSGRQFSNSRSEMNVSTLELGDSALYLCASGSGRQGHEQYFGPGTRLTVT.

The count of this clone is one. This rearrangement joins TRBV18 to TRBJ1-6, with D possibly being TRBD1 (6 bases). The V gene lost 1 base and the J gene lost 6 bases, with 7 bases spanning the gap. The CDR3 has 14 residues. Per germline, CDR1 KGHSH and CDR2 LQKENI. CDR3: CASSPQGGNSPLHF. The CDR3 nucleotides read TGTGCCAGCTCACCACAGGGGGGTAATTCACCCCTCCACTTT.

This clone was picked up one time. The rearrangement uses TRBV5-1 and TRBJ1-1, with TRBD1 matching over 8 bases. V shed 3 bases, J shed 7 bases, and the junction held 11 bases outside the gene matches. The CDR3 sequence is 15 residues long. CDR1 and CDR2 from the germline V gene are SGHRS and YFSETQ. For the CDR3, the DNA is TGCGCCAGCAGCTCCGACAGGGGATCGTACATTGAAGCTTTCTTT. Translating it yields CASSSDRGSYIEAFF.

This chain joins TRBV27 and TRBJ1-5; D uncertain. CDR1 and CDR2 from the germline V gene are MNHEY and SMNVEV (reference sequence). Trimming took 0 bases from V and 4 from J, leaving 7 bases between them. The CDR3 is 14 amino acids. CDR3 residues: CASSLSGVNQPQHF. CDR3 nucleotides: TGTGCCAGCAGTTTATCGGGAGTTAATCAGCCCCAGCATTTT.

CDR3 amino acids: CASSVESNQPQHF. DNA of the CDR3: TGTGCCAGCAGTGTGGAAAGCAATCAGCCCCAGCATTTT. The chain joins TRBV2 to TRBJ1-5; D gene ambiguous. The ends were cut back, 4 bases at V and 1 base at J, with 5 bases in the middle. This CDR3 spans 13 amino acids. The V gene's germline CDR1 is SNHLY and CDR2 FYNNEI.

The CDR3 reads CASMPTSGSWEQYF. Here the CDR3 DNA reads TGTGCCAGCATGCCGACTAGCGGGAGTTGGGAGCAGTACTTC. V gene TRBV6-5 combines with J gene TRBJ2-7; 12 nucleotides agree with TRBD2. Germline trimming cut 7 bases from V and 7 bases from J; bases unmatched to any gene: 8. Germline lookup yields CDR1 MNHEY and CDR2 SVGAGI. This CDR3 is 14 amino acids long.

This chain uses TRBV7-2 with TRBJ1-2; a possible D gene is TRBD1 (5 bases). The V end was cut by 8 bases, the J end by 5 bases, with 15 bases between. The CDR3 has 13 amino acids. In germline, CDR1 is SGHTA, CDR2 FQGNSA. The DNA of the CDR3 is TGTGCCAGCCTGGGGGGGGGAGCATATGGCTACACCTTC. Protein product: CASLGGGAYGYTF.

The chain couples TRBV15 to TRBJ1-1, with 8 bases that match TRBD1. Germline lookup yields CDR1 LNHNV and CDR2 YYDKDF (reference sequence). The junction had 5 bases not matched to a gene; V was cut back by 5 bases and J by 3 bases. The CDR3 consists of 14 residues. The CDR3 protein is CATSRDRGDTEAFF. DNA of the CDR3: TGTGCCACCAGCCGCGACAGGGGTGACACTGAAGCTTTCTTT. Supplemented by reference TRBV15 and TRBJ1-1, the full variable domain reads DAMVIQNPRYQVTQFGKPVTLSCSQTLNHNVMYWYQQKSSQAPKLLFHYYDKDFNNEADTPDNFQSRRPNTSFCFLDIRSPGLGDTAMYLCATSRDRGDTEAFFGQGTRLTVV.

This chain links TRBV4-2 with TRBJ2-3; 8 nucleotides match TRBD1. Germline CDR1 reads LGHNA; CDR2 reads YNFKEQ. V shed 1 base, J shed 1 base, and the junction held 4 bases outside the gene matches. This CDR3 region has 16 residues. CDR3 in DNA: TGTGCCAGCAGCCAAGTACCGGGACAGGGCACAGATACGCAGTATTTT. It is translated as CASSQVPGQGTDTQYF.

The V gene is TRBV13, the J gene TRBJ2-2; the match to TRBD2 covers 8 bases. The CDR3 covers 18 residues. The germline V gene encodes CDR1 PRHDT and CDR2 FYEKMQ (reference sequence). With V trimmed by 0 bases and J by 1 base, 7 bases remained unmatched. This chain's CDR3 is CASSLGFSGIGNTGELFF. CDR3 nucleotides: TGTGCCAGCAGCTTAGGTTTTAGCGGGATAGGGAACACCGGGGAGCTGTTTTTT.

The rearrangement links TRBV6-5 to TRBJ1-5; 7 bases map to TRBD1. Germline V gene lookup returns CDR1 MNHEY and CDR2 SVGAGI. V dropped 7 bases and J dropped 2; count of bases not matched to a gene: 8. This CDR3 comprises 15 residues. The CDR3 sequence: CASNPTGSGNQPQHF. CDR3 nucleotides: TGTGCCAGCAATCCGACAGGGTCTGGCAATCAGCCCCAGCATTTT.

The J gene is TRBJ2-1, the V gene TRBV28; a possible D gene is TRBD2 (5 bases). Germline V gene data show CDR1 as MDHEN and CDR2 as SYDVKM. The CDR3 totals 11 residues. Trimming shortened V by 2 bases and J by 14 bases, and 10 bases separated the two germline ends. The CDR3 protein is CASSLNREKFF. In DNA form, the CDR3 reads TGTGCCAGCAGTTTAAACCGGGAAAAGTTCTTC.

This chain uses TRBV11-3 with TRBJ2-1; TRBD1 agrees at 9 bases. CDR3 length: 15 amino acids. After removal of 5 bases from V and 3 bases from J, the junction contained 5 bases not matched to a gene. Germline loops: CDR1 SGHNT, CDR2 YENEEA. The chain's CDR3 is CASSPGTGRYNEQFF. The CDR3, as DNA: TGTGCCAGCAGCCCCGGGACAGGGCGCTACAATGAGCAGTTCTTC.

The chain uses TRBV6-5 and TRBJ2-5, with 7 bases matching TRBD1. CDR1 and CDR2 from the germline V gene are MNHEY and SVGAGI. This CDR3 is 14 amino acids long. V lost 6 bases and J lost 4; bases outside the gene matches: 8. CDR3: CASSPTGYGETQYF. The CDR3 region has the DNA TGTGCCAGCAGCCCGACAGGGTACGGAGAGACCCAGTACTTC.

The rearrangement links TRBV20-1 to TRBJ1-1; the D gene is possibly TRBD1 (6 bases). The CDR3 spans 11 residues. The V gene's germline CDR1 is DFQATT and CDR2 SNEGSKA (reference sequence). Trimming removed 3 bases from V and 11 bases from J, with 13 bases in between. The CDR3, as DNA: TGCAGTGCTAGTTTGGGGGCTCGGGCTTTCTTT. Translating it yields CSASLGARAFF.